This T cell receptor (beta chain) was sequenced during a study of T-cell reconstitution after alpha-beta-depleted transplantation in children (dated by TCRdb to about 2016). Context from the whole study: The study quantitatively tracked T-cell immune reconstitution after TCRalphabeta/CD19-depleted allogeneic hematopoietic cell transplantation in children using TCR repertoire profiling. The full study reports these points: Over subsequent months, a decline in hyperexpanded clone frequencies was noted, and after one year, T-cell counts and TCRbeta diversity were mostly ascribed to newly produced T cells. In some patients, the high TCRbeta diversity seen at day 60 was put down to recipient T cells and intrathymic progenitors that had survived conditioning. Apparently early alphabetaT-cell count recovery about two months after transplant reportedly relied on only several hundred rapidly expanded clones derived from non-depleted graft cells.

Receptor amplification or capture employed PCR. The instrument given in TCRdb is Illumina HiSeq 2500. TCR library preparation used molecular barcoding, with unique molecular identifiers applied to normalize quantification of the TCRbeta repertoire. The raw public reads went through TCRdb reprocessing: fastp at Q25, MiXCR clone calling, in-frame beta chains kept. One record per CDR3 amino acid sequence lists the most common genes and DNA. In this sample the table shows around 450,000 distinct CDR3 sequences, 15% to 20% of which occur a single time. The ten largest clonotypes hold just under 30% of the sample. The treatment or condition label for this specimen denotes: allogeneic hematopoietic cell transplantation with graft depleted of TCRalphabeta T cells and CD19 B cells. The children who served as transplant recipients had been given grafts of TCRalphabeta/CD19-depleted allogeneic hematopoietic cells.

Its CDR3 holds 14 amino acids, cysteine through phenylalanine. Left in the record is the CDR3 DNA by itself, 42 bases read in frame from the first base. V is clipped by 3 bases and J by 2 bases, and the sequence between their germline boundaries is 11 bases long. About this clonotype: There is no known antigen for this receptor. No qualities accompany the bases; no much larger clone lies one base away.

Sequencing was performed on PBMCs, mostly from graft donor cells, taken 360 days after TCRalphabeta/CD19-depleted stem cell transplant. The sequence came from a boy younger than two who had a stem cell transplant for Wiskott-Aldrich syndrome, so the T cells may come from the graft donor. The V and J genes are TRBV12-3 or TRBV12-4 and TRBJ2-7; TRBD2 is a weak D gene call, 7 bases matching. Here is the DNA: TGTGCCAGCAGTTTTGGGGGGGGCACCTACGAGCAGTACTTC. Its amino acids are CASSFGGGTYEQYF.